These T cell receptor beta chains were read from a single sample in a study of OX40 agonist ivuxolimab in advanced cancers. Profiled with immunoSEQ multiplex PCR; TCRdb holds only in-frame clones, not every one. The sample gives about 110,000 clones, approximately 90% of which show up once; approximately 0.52% is in the top ten. Source: CD4+ or CD8+ T cells sorted from blood, taken in a trial of the OX40 agonist ivuxolimab. These TCRs come from an adult with an advanced solid tumor such as melanoma, head and neck, liver or kidney cancer. CDR3s include the opening cysteine and the closing phenylalanine or tryptophan. A D gene is named only where the DNA matches it firmly.

CDR3 protein	J gene	D gene	V gene
CASSVDRGRYEQYF	TRBJ2-7	TRBD1	TRBV5-6
CASSRLAGATDTQYF	TRBJ2-3	TRBD2	TRBV18
CASHGGQGSYF	TRBJ2-3	TRBD1	TRBV6-5
CASSLEEASGFSYNEQFF	TRBJ2-1	TRBD2	TRBV7-2
CASRSYIVAHSPLHF	TRBJ1-6	NA	TRBV28
CASSLQTADTQYF	TRBJ2-3	NA	TRBV7-3
CASSPPDRVNTIYF	TRBJ1-3	TRBD1	TRBV28
CASSSTSPQETQYF	TRBJ2-5	NA	TRBV6-5
CASSARAGLAGAITDTQYF	TRBJ2-3	TRBD2	TRBV6-1
CASSGARQGGQPQHF	TRBJ1-5	TRBD1	TRBV18
CASSYQRGYSNEQFF	TRBJ2-1	TRBD2	TRBV28
CASSYHTQETQYF	TRBJ2-5	NA	TRBV6-6
CASSSQGLGEQYF	TRBJ2-7	NA	TRBV27
CASSAYREGSPLHF	TRBJ1-6	NA	TRBV7-3
CASTRTDIGYGYTF	TRBJ1-2	NA	TRBV2
CASSLSRRGGYTF	TRBJ1-2	NA	TRBV11-2
CASSWAAGRYYEQYF	TRBJ2-7	NA	TRBV7-2
CASSFPRGPTGELFF	TRBJ2-2	NA	TRBV6-6
CAWSITGTDQPQHF	TRBJ1-5	NA	TRBV30
CASSQGAYEQYF	TRBJ2-7	TRBD1	TRBV7-2
CASSLSTGTGYGYTF	TRBJ1-2	TRBD1	TRBV5-1
CASSGGQTYSNQPQHF	TRBJ1-5	TRBD1	TRBV19
CASSTQLTTGNTIYF	TRBJ1-3	NA	TRBV19
CASREGQVDTGELFF	TRBJ2-2	TRBD1	TRBV28
CASSDTAGRGYEQYF	TRBJ2-7	NA	TRBV2
CASSQPGPSRNTIYF	TRBJ1-3	NA	TRBV4-2